One sample yielded the 16 T cell receptor beta chains listed below, sequenced in a study of blood T cells in healthy people across ages. Sample-barcoded 5' priming and a J-beta primer mix drove a second PCR of 7 to 11 cycles. In TCRdb, the 5' RACE reads were re-called with MiXCR into one record per CDR3 protein. The sample carries fewer than 2 million distinct CDR3 sequences, around 42% recorded once. Sequencing was done on a sample of blood. The receptor set was obtained from a human donor in good health.

This clonotype was seen more than once but under ten times. This rearrangement joins TRBV10-3 to TRBJ2-3; TRBD2 agrees at 8 bases. CDR3 length equals 17 residues. Unmatched junction bases numbered 10, after V lost 5 bases and J lost 0 bases. The V gene's germline CDR1 is ENHRY and CDR2 SYGVKD. The CDR3 DNA sequence: TGTGCCATCAGTAACCGCTGGAGCGGGGGAAGCACAGATACGCAGTATTTT. It yields the protein CAISNRWSGGSTDTQYF.

The V gene is TRBV7-9, the J gene TRBJ2-1; 12 bases line up with TRBD2. CDR3 length equals 15 residues. V gave up 4 bases and J gave up 8 bases; unmatched junction bases: 6. Germline values: CDR1 SEHNR, CDR2 FQNEAQ (reference sequence). The CDR3: CASSSGASGGDEQFF. CDR3 DNA sequence: TGTGCCAGCAGCTCCGGGGCTAGCGGGGGGGATGAGCAGTTCTTC. Using reference TRBV7-9 and TRBJ2-1 for the parts outside the CDR3, the full variable domain is DTGVSQNPRHKITKRGQNVTFRCDPISEHNRLYWYRQTLGQGPEFLTYFQNEAQLEKSRLLSDRFSAERPKGSFSTLEIQRTEQGDSAMYLCASSSGASGGDEQFFGPGTRLTVL.

The chain joins TRBV28 to TRBJ2-2, with 9 bases that match TRBD2. This CDR3 is built from 15 residues. The J segment lost 6 bases and the V segment lost 6 bases, leaving 8 bases of the junction unmatched. Germline V gene sequence: CDR1 MDHEN, CDR2 SYDVKM. For the CDR3, the DNA is TGTGCCAGCAGCACTCCGGGACTAGCTCCCGGGGAGCTGTTTTTT. Its translation is CASSTPGLAPGELFF.

This clonotype has a handful of counts. V and J are TRBV2 and TRBJ1-2; D is undetermined. The CDR3 loop spans 14 amino acids. The germline CDR1 and CDR2 sequences are SNHLY and FYNNEI. V was pared by 10 bases and J by 3 bases, with 18 bases between. The CDR3 DNA reads as TGTGCCAACATCGGCGCGACGGATTACTATGGCTACACCTTC. Translation: CANIGATDYYGYTF.

This rearrangement joins TRBV6-2 or TRBV6-3 to TRBJ1-1, with D unclear. This CDR3 comprises 14 residues. Looked up from germline, CDR1 is MNHEY and CDR2 is SVGEGT. Trimming took 2 bases from V and 1 from J, leaving 8 bases between them. The DNA of the CDR3 is TGTGCCAGCAGTTACATTATCGAGAACACTGAAGCTTTCTTT. Translation: CASSYIIENTEAFF.

This sequence joins TRBV7-3 and TRBJ2-1, with TRBD2 matching over 12 bases. The V and J ends lost 5 bases and 7 bases, in that order; junction bases with no gene match: 3. The germline V gene has CDR1 SGHTA and CDR2 FQGTGA. The CDR3 covers 14 residues. CDR3 bases: TGTGCCAGCAGCCCCGGGACTAGCGGGAATGAGCAGTTCTTC. Protein: CASSPGTSGNEQFF.

The chain is built from TRBV20-1 and TRBJ1-2, with D perhaps TRBD1 (6 bases). Trimming stripped 1 base from V and 4 bases from J, with 16 bases between. This CDR3 is 15 amino acids long. CDR1 is DFQATT and CDR2 is SNEGSKA in the germline V gene (reference sequence). The CDR3 coding sequence is TGCAGTGCTAGAGGTGACAGGTCCGGGGGCTATGGCTACACCTTC. Protein product: CSARGDRSGGYGYTF.

The chain links TRBV9 to TRBJ2-3; D is unclear. CDR3 length: 13 residues. The V and J ends lost 4 bases and 2 bases respectively, with 8 bases between them. Germline lookup yields CDR1 SGDLS and CDR2 YYNGEE. The CDR3 loop reads CASSIALTDTQYF. In DNA, the CDR3 is TGTGCCAGCAGCATAGCTCTCACAGATACGCAGTATTTT.

The gene calls are TRBV7-3 and TRBJ2-3; TRBD2 aligns across 11 bases. Germline CDR1 SGHTA, CDR2 FQGTGA. This CDR3 comprises 16 residues. Trimming took 5 bases from V and 4 from J; bases not matched to a gene: 8. In nucleotides, the CDR3 is TGTGCCAGCAGCCTCCGACTAGCGGGGTATGCAGATACGCAGTATTTT. Its translation is CASSLRLAGYADTQYF.

The rearrangement links TRBV6-1 to TRBJ1-6; the D is unclear. The germline CDR1 and CDR2 sequences are MNHNS and SASEGT. There are 12 residues in the CDR3. V dropped 3 bases and J dropped 8 bases, with 5 bases sitting between them. CDR3 DNA sequence: TGTGCCAGCAGTGATTTGGATTCACCCCTCCACTTT. Translated, it gives CASSDLDSPLHF.

The chain couples TRBV11-2 to TRBJ2-7; 9 positions match TRBD1. Germline V CDR1 and CDR2: SGHAT, FQNNGV. J lost 6 bases, V lost 8 bases, and 5 bases had no gene match. This CDR3 has 12 amino acids. The CDR3 nucleotides are TGTGCCAGCTCTGGACAGGGGCTCGAGCAGTACTTC. Translated: CASSGQGLEQYF.

This clonotype was observed at least ten times. J is TRBJ2-7 and V is TRBV6-5; 7 bases match TRBD1. The length of the CDR3 is 13 residues. V lost 5 bases, J lost 3 bases, and 4 bases stayed unmatched. Germline V lookup: CDR1 MNHEY, CDR2 SVGAGI. In DNA form, the CDR3 reads TGTGCCAGCAGTACGGGACAGATCTACGAGCAGTACTTC. It codes for CASSTGQIYEQYF.

This clonotype was seen only a few times. The chain combines TRBV6-6 with TRBJ2-1; D not resolved. This CDR3 spans 13 amino acids. The germline V gene encodes CDR1 MNHNY and CDR2 SVGAGI (reference sequence). V gave up 2 bases and J gave up 13 bases, with 15 bases separating them. The CDR3: CASSYGFRYRQFF. In DNA form, the CDR3 reads TGTGCCAGCAGTTACGGGTTTAGGTATCGACAGTTCTTC.

V gene TRBV4-1 combines with J gene TRBJ2-4; TRBD2 matches at 11 bases. Germline trimming cut 0 bases from V and 0 bases from J; bases unmatched to any gene: 7. CDR1 is MGHRA, CDR2 YSYEKL, per germline. The CDR3 loop spans 19 amino acids. CDR3 sequence reads: CASSQEASGGPLAKNIQYF. For the CDR3, the DNA is TGCGCCAGCAGCCAAGAGGCTAGCGGGGGGCCACTAGCCAAAAACATTCAGTACTTC.

The J gene is TRBJ2-5, the V gene TRBV6-2 or TRBV6-3, with 7 bases identical to TRBD2. TRBJ2-7 matches the DNA end more closely, so the J call is doubtful. The CDR3 extends over 15 amino acids. Germline CDR1 and CDR2: MNHEY and SVGEGT. The CDR3 region is CASRPSGARTYEQYF. Here the CDR3 DNA reads TGTGCCAGCAGGCCCAGCGGGGCACGAACCTACGAGCAGTACTTC.

This clonotype was observed once. The chain links TRBV25-1 to TRBJ1-1; D gene unclear. In germline, CDR1 is MGHDK, CDR2 SYGVNS. V was trimmed by 1 base and J by 4 bases, leaving 7 bases between them. The CDR3 length is 13 residues. CDR3 coding DNA: TGTGCCAGCAGTGAATCCCGGGGCACTGAAGCTTTCTTT. Translated, it gives CASSESRGTEAFF.